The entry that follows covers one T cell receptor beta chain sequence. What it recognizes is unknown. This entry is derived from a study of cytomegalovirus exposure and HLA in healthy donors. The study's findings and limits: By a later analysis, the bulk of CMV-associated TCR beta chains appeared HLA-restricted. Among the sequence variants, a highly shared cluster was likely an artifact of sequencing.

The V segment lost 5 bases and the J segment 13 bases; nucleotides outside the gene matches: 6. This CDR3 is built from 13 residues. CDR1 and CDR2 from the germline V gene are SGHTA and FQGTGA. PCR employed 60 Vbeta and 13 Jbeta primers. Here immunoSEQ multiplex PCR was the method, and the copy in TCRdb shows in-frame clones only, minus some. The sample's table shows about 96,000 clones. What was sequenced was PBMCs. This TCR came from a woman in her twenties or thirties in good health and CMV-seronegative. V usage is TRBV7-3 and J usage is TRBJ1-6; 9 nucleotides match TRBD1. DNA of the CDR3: TGTGCCAGCAGCATCGACAGGGGGAGGCCCCTCCACTTT. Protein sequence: CASSIDRGRPLHF.